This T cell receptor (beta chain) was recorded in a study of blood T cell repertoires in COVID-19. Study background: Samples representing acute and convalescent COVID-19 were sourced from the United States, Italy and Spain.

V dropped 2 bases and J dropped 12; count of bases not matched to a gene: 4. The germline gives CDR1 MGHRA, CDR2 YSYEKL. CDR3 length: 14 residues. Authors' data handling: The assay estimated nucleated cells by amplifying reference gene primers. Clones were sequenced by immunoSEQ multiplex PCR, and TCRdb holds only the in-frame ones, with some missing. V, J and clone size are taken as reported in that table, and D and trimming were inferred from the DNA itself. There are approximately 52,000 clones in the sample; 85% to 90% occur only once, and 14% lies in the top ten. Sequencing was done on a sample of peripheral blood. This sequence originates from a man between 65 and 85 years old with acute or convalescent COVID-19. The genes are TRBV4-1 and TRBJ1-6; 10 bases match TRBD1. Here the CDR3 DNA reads TGCGCCAGCAGCCAACCCGGGACAGGGGAACCCCTCCACTTT. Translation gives CASSQPGTGEPLHF.